The rows below give T cell receptor beta chains drawn from one sample of a study of T cell responses to AZD1222 COVID-19 vaccine. The data were produced by immunoSEQ multiplex PCR, yet TCRdb's version contains in-frame clones alone and is incomplete. This table holds about 120,000 clones, about 85% found once. The sequences come from peripheral blood, collected on day 0 of AZD1222 vaccination. Receptor source: an adult in good health. The CDR3 runs from the conserved cysteine through the conserved F or W. A D gene is named only where the DNA matches it firmly. Size values are once, few and many counts, or a class for expanded clones, and some rows have none.

. . TRBJ1-1 TRBV7-8 CASSTRQETEAFF TGTGCCAGCAGCACCAGACAAGAAACTGAAGCTTTCTTT
. . TRBJ2-1 TRBV7-8 CASSLAEGASYNEQFF TGTGCCAGCAGCTTAGCGGAAGGGGCCTCCTACAATGAGCAGTTCTTC
. . TRBJ1-2 TRBV9 CASSVGQQGYGYTF TGTGCCAGCAGCGTAGGTCAGCAGGGATATGGCTACACCTTC
. . TRBJ1-1 TRBV5-5 CASSPIRGGTEAFF TGTGCCAGCAGCCCCATCCGTGGTGGCACTGAAGCTTTCTTT
. . TRBJ1-5 TRBV4-1 CASSQEGGRGNQPQHF TGCGCCAGCAGCCAAGAGGGCGGTCGGGGCAATCAGCCCCAGCATTTT
TRBD2 . TRBJ2-3 TRBV12-3/TRBV12-4 CASRLAGTDTQYF TGTGCCAGCAGACTAGCGGGAACAGATACGCAGTATTTT
. few TRBJ2-7 TRBV2 CASKFRLDGYEQYF TGTGCCAGCAAGTTCAGGCTCGATGGGTACGAGCAGTACTTC
TRBD1 . TRBJ1-1 TRBV12-5 CASGGQGAEAFF TGTGCTAGTGGGGGGCAGGGGGCTGAAGCTTTCTTT
. once TRBJ2-1 TRBV27 CASSLVVGQGGNEQFF TGTGCCAGCAGTTTAGTAGTCGGGCAGGGTGGGAATGAGCAGTTCTTC
. . TRBJ1-6 TRBV7-9 CASSLLTGSPLHF TGTGCCAGCAGCTTGTTGACAGGTTCACCCCTCCACTTT
. few TRBJ2-1 TRBV4-3 CASSQELTLSHEQFF TGCGCCAGCAGCCAAGAGCTAACTTTAAGTCATGAGCAGTTCTTC
TRBD2 . TRBJ2-1 TRBV5-1 CASSPEAGGYNEQFF TGCGCCAGCAGCCCCGAGGCGGGGGGATACAATGAGCAGTTCTTC
TRBD1 . TRBJ2-3 TRBV5-4 CASSLGQGPTDTQYF TGTGCCAGCAGCTTAGGACAGGGACCCACAGATACGCAGTATTTT
TRBD2 . TRBJ2-3 TRBV5-4 CASSLESSGRDTQYF TGTGCCAGCAGCTTGGAGTCTAGCGGGCGAGATACGCAGTATTTT
. . TRBJ2-1 TRBV9 CASSVVMGEEQFF TGTGCCAGCAGCGTAGTGATGGGGGAGGAGCAGTTCTTC
TRBD2 . TRBJ2-7 TRBV9 CASSVGTSGYEQYF TGTGCCAGCAGCGTGGGGACTAGCGGCTACGAGCAGTACTTC
. . TRBJ2-2 TRBV7-9 CASSLGGTSSGELFF TGTGCCAGCAGCTTAGGGGGTACTTCGTCCGGGGAGCTGTTTTTT
. . TRBJ2-1 TRBV24-1 CATSAQPVRVQFF TGTGCCACCAGTGCCCAGCCGGTGAGGGTGCAGTTCTTC
. . TRBJ2-7 TRBV7-8 CASSFTNRVISDEQYF TGTGCCAGCAGCTTTACCAACAGGGTTATCTCCGACGAGCAGTACTTC
TRBD1 . TRBJ1-2 TRBV6-5 CASSTDRDGGYTF TGTGCCAGCAGCACGGACAGGGACGGGGGCTACACCTTC
. once TRBJ2-5 TRBV28 CASSPQQGFGETQYF TGTGCCAGCAGTCCCCAACAGGGTTTTGGGGAGACCCAGTACTTC
TRBD1 . TRBJ1-2 TRBV7-2 CASSWDSFTYGYTF TGTGCCAGCAGCTGGGACAGTTTTACCTATGGCTACACCTTC
TRBD1 . TRBJ1-4 TRBV5-1 CASKSETGREKLFF TGCGCCAGCAAAAGTGAGACAGGGCGAGAAAAACTGTTTTTT
. . TRBJ2-6 TRBV7-9 CASSFSPSGANVLTF TGTGCCAGCAGCTTTTCGCCCTCTGGGGCCAACGTCCTGACTTTC
TRBD1 . TRBJ2-7 TRBV19 CASTTGTGNEQYF TGTGCCAGTACTACGGGGACAGGTAACGAGCAGTACTTC
. . TRBJ2-7 TRBV6-5 CASSPRNSREQYF TGTGCCAGCAGCCCGAGAAATAGTCGGGAGCAGTACTTC
. . TRBJ1-4 TRBV9 CASSVEGGGLNEKLFF TGTGCCAGCAGCGTAGAGGGCGGGGGGCTAAATGAAAAACTGTTTTTT
. . TRBJ2-7 TRBV2 CASSPGERYEQYF TGTGCCAGCAGTCCAGGGGAGCGCTACGAGCAGTACTTC
. . TRBJ2-1 TRBV2 CASSEWRRGGLGQFF TGTGCCAGCAGTGAATGGAGGAGGGGGGGATTGGGACAGTTCTTC
. . TRBJ2-5 TRBV4-1 CASSQVEGVHEETQYF TGCGCCAGCAGCCAAGTGGAGGGTGTCCACGAAGAGACCCAGTACTTC
TRBD1 . TRBJ2-7 TRBV5-1 CASSPDRGGSYEQYF TGCGCCAGCAGCCCGGACAGGGGGGGCTCCTACGAGCAGTACTTC
. . TRBJ2-5 TRBV7-9 CASSLVSGGLETQYF TGTGCCAGCAGCTTAGTATCTGGCGGCTTAGAGACCCAGTACTTC
. . TRBJ2-3 TRBV10-3 CATRDTTDTQYF TGTGCCACCCGGGACACCACAGATACGCAGTATTTT
. . TRBJ1-5 TRBV4-1 CASSQGGGVGQPQHF TGCGCCAGCAGCCAAGGAGGGGGAGTAGGTCAGCCCCAGCATTTT
. once TRBJ1-1 TRBV6-5 CASNGRVEAFF TGTGCCAGCAATGGACGGGTTGAAGCTTTCTTT
TRBD2 . TRBJ2-5 TRBV9 CASSVAGGASQETQYF TGTGCCAGCAGCGTGGCGGGGGGGGCATCTCAAGAGACCCAGTACTTC